Included here is one T cell receptor (beta chain) sequence, with context. Its antigen is not known. Trimming removed 6 bases at V and 8 bases at J, with 16 bases between. Germline V lookup: CDR1 SQVTM, CDR2 ANQGSEA. CDR3 length equals 12 residues. These data come from a study of T cell responses to AZD1222 COVID-19 vaccine. The study, taken as a whole, reports: The number of AZD1222 recipients seropositive at baseline was only five to seven. Spike was spanned by vaccine-associated CD4 TCRs, with dominance at 160-218 and 743-854.

Only in-frame clones appear in the TCRdb table, and some are missing; sequencing was by immunoSEQ multiplex PCR. The sample consists of about 140,000 clones, 70% to 90% of them appearing once. Material: peripheral blood, obtained on day 0 of AZD1222 vaccination. The TCR sequence derives from an adult in good health. The chain recombines TRBV29-1 with TRBJ1-2; tentatively, D is TRBD1 (6 bases). The CDR3 DNA follows: TGCAGCGTCTTACAGGGAAGTCGCGGCTACACCTTC. Residues: CSVLQGSRGYTF.